This TCR beta chain was captured by sequencing in a study of blood T cell repertoires in COVID-19. Data came from immunoSEQ multiplex PCR; TCRdb stores just in-frame clones and leaves some out. The profile shows roughly 120,000 clones, 90% of them singletons. The germline V gene has CDR1 KGHDR and CDR2 SFDVKD. CDR3 length: 15 residues. Trimming removed 5 bases from V and 6 bases from J; junction bases left unmatched: 11. J is TRBJ2-7 and V is TRBV24-1, with 8 nucleotides matching TRBD1. The sequence derives from a woman aged 55 to 70 with COVID-19, enrolled during active disease. Sequenced: peripheral blood. The CDR3 DNA sequence: TGTGCCACCAGTGCTCTCCGGACAGGGCTTCGCGAGCAGTACTTC. Amino acid sequence: CATSALRTGLREQYF.